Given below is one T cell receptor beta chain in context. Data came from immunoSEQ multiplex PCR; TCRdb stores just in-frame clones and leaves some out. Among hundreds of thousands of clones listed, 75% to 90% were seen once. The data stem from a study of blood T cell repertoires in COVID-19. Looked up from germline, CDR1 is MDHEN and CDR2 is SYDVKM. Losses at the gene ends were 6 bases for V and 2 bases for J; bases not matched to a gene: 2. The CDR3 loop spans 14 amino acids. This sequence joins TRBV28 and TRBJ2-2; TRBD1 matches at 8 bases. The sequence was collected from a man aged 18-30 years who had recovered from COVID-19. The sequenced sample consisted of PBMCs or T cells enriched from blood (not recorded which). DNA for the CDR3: TGTGCCAGCAGACAGGGGGGTAACACCGGGGAGCTGTTTTTT. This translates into CASRQGGNTGELFF.